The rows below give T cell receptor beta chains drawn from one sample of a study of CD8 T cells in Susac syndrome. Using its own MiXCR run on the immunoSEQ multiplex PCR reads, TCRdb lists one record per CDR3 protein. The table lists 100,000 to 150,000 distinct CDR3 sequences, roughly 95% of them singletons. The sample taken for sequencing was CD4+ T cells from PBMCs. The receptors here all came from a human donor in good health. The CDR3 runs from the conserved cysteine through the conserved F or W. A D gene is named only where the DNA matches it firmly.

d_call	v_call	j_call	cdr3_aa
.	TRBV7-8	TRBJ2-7	CASSHKPGRRSYEQYF
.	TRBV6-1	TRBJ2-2	CASSADRSTGELFF
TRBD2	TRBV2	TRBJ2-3	CASRRLAGNTDTQYF
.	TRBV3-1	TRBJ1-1	CASSLLGTEAFF
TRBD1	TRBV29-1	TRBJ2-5	CSVESGTGFGETQYF
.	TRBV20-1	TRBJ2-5	CSAWGGEETQYF
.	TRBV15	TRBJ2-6	CATSRPGESGANVLTF
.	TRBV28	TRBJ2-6	CASNGANVLTF
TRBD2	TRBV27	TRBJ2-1	CASSLSLAGASYNEQFF
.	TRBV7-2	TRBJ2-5	CASSPGVETQYF
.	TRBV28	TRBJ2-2	CASSRQTANTGELFF
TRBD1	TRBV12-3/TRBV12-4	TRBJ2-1	CASSFGDRPNEQFF
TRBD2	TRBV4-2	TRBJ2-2	CASSRKTSGVNTGELFF
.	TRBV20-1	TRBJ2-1	CSARDTARDGHEQFF
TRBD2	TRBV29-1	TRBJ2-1	CSGLAGGLSEQFF
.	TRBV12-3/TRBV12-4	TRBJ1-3	CASSLAWGNTIYF
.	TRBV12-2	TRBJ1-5	CASRRTGQGFGQPQHF
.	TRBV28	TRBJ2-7	CASSSSPPAYEQYF
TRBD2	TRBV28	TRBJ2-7	CASSLLAGPYEQYF
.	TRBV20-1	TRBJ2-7	CSASHRAAYEQYF
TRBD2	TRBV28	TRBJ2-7	CASRARGVDSYEQYF
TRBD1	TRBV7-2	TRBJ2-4	CASSLQGATKNIQYF
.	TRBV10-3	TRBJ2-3	CAISARGTSTDTQYF
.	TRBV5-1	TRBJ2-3	CASSLGQPTDTQYF
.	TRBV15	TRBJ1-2	CATSSGYGYTF
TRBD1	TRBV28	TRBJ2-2	CATPGQGYTGELFF
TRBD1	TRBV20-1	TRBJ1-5	CSARGQGSNQPQHF
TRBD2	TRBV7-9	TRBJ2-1	CASSSPGLAGLDNEQFF
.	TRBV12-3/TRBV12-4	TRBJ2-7	CASSQGQFYEQYF
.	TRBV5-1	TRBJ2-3	CASRSSWAGDTQYF
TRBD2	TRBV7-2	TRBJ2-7	CASSLGGRELTYF
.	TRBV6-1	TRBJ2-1	CASSEAANGGLHEQFF
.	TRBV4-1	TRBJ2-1	CASSQEGGKYNEQFF
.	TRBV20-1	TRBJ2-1	CSARIPIHNEQFF
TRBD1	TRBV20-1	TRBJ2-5	CSAKGQWLQETQYF
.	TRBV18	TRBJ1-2	CASSPFDGNYGYTF
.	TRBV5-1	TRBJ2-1	CASSTGDAYNEQFF
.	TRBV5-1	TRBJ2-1	CASSPEVRTAYNEQFF
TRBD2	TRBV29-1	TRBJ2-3	CSVVLAGGTDTQYF
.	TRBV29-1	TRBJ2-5	CSAERHPETQYF
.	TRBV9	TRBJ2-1	CASSLARGSYNEQFF
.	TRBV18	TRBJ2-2	CASGKRRDLNSGELFF
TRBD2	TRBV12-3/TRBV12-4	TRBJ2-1	CASSPLAGPRGEQFF
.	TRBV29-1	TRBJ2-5	CSVRIVEETQYF
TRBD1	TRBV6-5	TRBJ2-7	CASSYGGQLHEQYF
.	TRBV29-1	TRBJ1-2	CSGGESYGYTF
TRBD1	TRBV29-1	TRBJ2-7	CSALDRSYYEQYF
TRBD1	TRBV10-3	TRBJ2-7	CAISGRDSYYEQYF
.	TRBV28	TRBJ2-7	CASSWDAGKSYEQYF
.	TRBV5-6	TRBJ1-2	CASSLGSQWNTF
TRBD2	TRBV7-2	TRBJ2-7	CASSLRSAGGSEQYF
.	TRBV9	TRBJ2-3	CASSVDSSTDTQYF
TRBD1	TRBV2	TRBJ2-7	CASSADRTYEQYF
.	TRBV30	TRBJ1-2	CAWSVAPYGYTF
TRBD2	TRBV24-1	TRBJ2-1	CATSEIPLAGARDEQFF
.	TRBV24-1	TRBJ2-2	CATSDQAPLGELFF
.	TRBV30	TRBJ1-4	CASQRNEKLFF
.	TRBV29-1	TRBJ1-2	CSVEAGGYTF
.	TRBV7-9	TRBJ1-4	CASSEGATNEKLFF